Sequencing of this TCR beta chain was carried out in a study of blood T cell repertoires in COVID-19. At the level of the study: Donors in Cohort 3 counted as recovered after two negative PCRs, clearance, or symptom resolution. PBMCs, B-cell-depleted T cells, or T cells provided the cDNA or gDNA that made up the material.

Libraries were prepared by immunoSEQ multiplex PCR; TCRdb keeps only in-frame clonotypes and omits some of them. This table holds 200,000 to 250,000 clones, 86% found once. The age range of participants was 18 to 89 years, with residence in around 22 US areas. Germline loops: CDR1 SGHAT, CDR2 FQNNGV. The V end was cut by 3 bases, the J end by 7 bases, with 18 bases between. CDR3 length: 15 amino acids. The chain couples TRBV11-2 to TRBJ2-5; possible D gene TRBD1, 6 bases. Source material: PBMCs or T cells enriched from blood (not recorded which). The origin of this receptor is a woman in her 50s in a cohort exposed to, infected with or recovered from COVID-19 (not recorded which). CDR3 bases: TGTGCCAGCAGCTTGGTCATGAGGGGGTCGGGGACCCAGTACTTC. Protein product: CASSLVMRGSGTQYF.